This T cell receptor (beta chain) was captured in a study of blood T cell repertoires in COVID-19. There are 16 residues in the CDR3. The table came from immunoSEQ multiplex PCR; TCRdb's copy has only in-frame clones and leaves some out. This table holds about 260,000 clones, around 83% found once. The rearrangement links TRBV12-1 to TRBJ2-2; the table calls TRBD2, which could not be checked here. TRBV12-1 is noted as a pseudogene. This clonotype originated in a woman in her forties who had recovered from COVID-19. The source material was peripheral blood. CDR3 in amino acids: CASSLSGGERNGELFF. The CDR3 coding sequence is TGTGCCAGCAGCTTGAGCGGGGGGGAGCGAAACGGGGAGCTGTTTTTT.